This entry is about one T cell receptor (beta chain). What it binds is not known. This record comes from a study of cytomegalovirus exposure and HLA in healthy donors. Study-level results: What a later analysis reportedly showed was that an Asian-associated ancestry cluster had fewer N-insertions than the approximately 700-donor mean.

The V and J ends lost 3 bases and 6 bases respectively, with 18 bases between them. CDR3 size: 15 residues. The germline gives CDR1 SGDLS, CDR2 YYNGEE. Both 60 Vbeta primers and 13 Jbeta primers went into the PCR. Method: immunoSEQ multiplex PCR; TCRdb's copy keeps in-frame clones and lacks some. The repertoire holds about 160,000 clones, with roughly four fifths as singletons. This chain links TRBV9 with TRBJ1-1, with unresolved D. The clonotype originates from a man aged 40-50 years in good health and CMV-seronegative. Sequences were obtained from PBMCs. Here the CDR3 reads CASSDSPQRGAEAFF. CDR3 nucleotides: TGTGCCAGCAGCGACAGCCCCCAGCGGGGAGCTGAAGCTTTCTTT.